One and the same sample provided the 5 T cell receptor beta chains below, sequenced in a study of T cell responses to AZD1222 COVID-19 vaccine. Data came from immunoSEQ multiplex PCR; TCRdb stores just in-frame clones and leaves some out. Counted here are 150,000 to 180,000 clones, about 87% occurring once; the ten biggest clones make up around 3.2%. The sample here was peripheral blood, taken on day 0 of AZD1222 vaccination. Receptor source: an adult in good health.

The chain has TRBV5-1 and TRBJ1-2, with 9 positions matching TRBD1. The CDR3 runs 14 residues. Germline CDR1 is SGHRS and CDR2 is YFSETQ. V lost 4 bases to trimming and J lost 2 bases; unmatched junction nucleotides: 3. CDR3 coding DNA: TGCGCCAGCAGCATGGACAGGGGCAACTATGGCTACACCTTC. It translates to CASSMDRGNYGYTF.

The genes are TRBV11-2 and TRBJ1-1; no firm D call. The CDR3 consists of 13 residues. Germline V gene sequence: CDR1 SGHAT, CDR2 FQNNGV. V was shortened by 1 base and J by 5 bases, with 8 bases between the two germline ends. In DNA, the CDR3 is TGTGCCAGCAGCTTAGGGTTCAGGACTGAAGCTTTCTTT. Its translation is CASSLGFRTEAFF.

The chain joins TRBV27 to TRBJ2-6; no clear D gene. The V gene's germline CDR1 is MNHEY and CDR2 SMNVEV (reference sequence). This CDR3 has 15 residues. V lost 3 bases to trimming and J lost 2 bases, with 8 bases between them. The CDR3 here is CASSLHGAGANVLTF. CDR3 in DNA: TGTGCCAGCAGTTTGCATGGGGCTGGGGCCAACGTCCTGACTTTC.

V gene TRBV7-2 combines with J gene TRBJ2-7, with D perhaps matching TRBD2 (5 bases). Germline V lookup: CDR1 SGHTA, CDR2 FQGNSA. The CDR3 has 13 amino acids. V lost 3 bases, J lost 2 bases, and 8 bases lay in between. The CDR3 region has the DNA TGTGCCAGCAGCTTTGCCGGGGCCTACGAGCAGTACTTC. This gives the protein CASSFAGAYEQYF.

This chain links TRBV7-8 with TRBJ1-3; 7 bases map to TRBD1. Germline loops: CDR1 SGHVS, CDR2 FQNEAQ. This CDR3 spans 15 amino acids. Trimming cost V 5 bases and J 0 bases; bases outside gene matches: 4. CDR3 nucleotide sequence: TGTGCCAGCAGCCCGGGACAGAACTCTGGAAACACCATATATTTT. Protein: CASSPGQNSGNTIYF.